Detailed here is one TCR beta chain. The antigen is not known. Produced via immunoSEQ multiplex PCR; TCRdb's table is partial and in-frame only. The data show fewer than 85,000 clones, with 92% seen just once and 0.53% held by the top ten. Germline V gene data show CDR1 as SGHNT and CDR2 as YYREEE (reference sequence). This CDR3 is built from 15 residues. V was trimmed by 0 bases and J by 3 bases, leaving 9 bases between them. The sample belongs to a study of OX40 agonist ivuxolimab in advanced cancers. Across the study: Three individuals attained partial responses, comprising one hepatocellular carcinoma case and two cutaneous melanoma cases.

The study's findings and limits: Undetermined was the antigen specificity of the expanded peripheral T cells.

The gene calls are TRBV5-4 and TRBJ2-2; the D is unclear. The sample here was CD4+ or CD8+ T cells sorted from blood, taken in a trial of the OX40 agonist ivuxolimab. The source is an adult with an advanced solid tumor such as melanoma, head and neck, liver or kidney cancer. CDR3 nucleotides: TGTGCCAGCAGCTTGGGCGGATTAGACACCGGGGAGCTGTTTTTT. Its protein is CASSLGGLDTGELFF.